Here is one T cell receptor (beta chain) with its context. Its binding antigen is unknown. No much larger clonotype is one base removed from it; base qualities were not supplied. The data belong to a study of T-cell reconstitution after alpha-beta-depleted transplantation in children (dated by TCRdb to about 2016). Regarding the complete study: T-cell immune reconstitution after TCRalphabeta/CD19-depleted allogeneic hematopoietic cell transplantation in children was quantitatively tracked in the study by means of TCR repertoire profiling.

The germline V gene provides CDR1 SQVTM and CDR2 ANQGSEA. Cut back by 1 base and 5 bases, the V and J ends lie 12 bases apart. The CDR3 measures 13 amino acids from cysteine to phenylalanine. The sequence is cut down to CDR3 DNA, 39 bases in frame from base 1. The library was generated by PCR. Sequencing took place on an Illumina HiSeq 2500. Molecular barcoding was employed in the preparation of TCR libraries, with unique molecular identifiers being used to normalize TCRbeta repertoire quantification. In-frame beta chains were kept once TCRdb had trimmed the public reads at Q25 with fastp and called clones with MiXCR. Every CDR3 protein is listed once, alongside the most common genes and DNA of its rows. In this sample the table shows nearly 550,000 distinct CDR3 sequences, around 17% of which occur a single time. The ten largest make up 3.3% of the sample.

The sequence was collected from a human donor who donated a stem cell graft to a child with acute lymphoblastic leukemia. Recombination joined TRBV29-1 with TRBJ2-7; the D segment cannot be called with confidence. The material sequenced was PBMCs from the stem cell graft donor, taken from the stem cell graft. The DNA sequence follows: TGCAGCGTTGAAGTACTGGGGTACAACGAGCAGTACTTC. This encodes CSVEVLGYNEQYF.